This note documents a single T cell receptor beta chain sequence. What it recognizes is unknown. Using unique molecular identifiers, the investigators prepared the TCRbeta library. MiXCR, run by TCRdb on the PCR reads, gives a single entry per CDR3 protein. This sample has about 980,000 distinct CDR3 sequences, with 25% to 35% found just once. The sample is drawn from a study of T-cell reconstitution after alpha-beta-depleted transplantation in children. Study findings and constraints: T-cell counts and diversity at one year post-transplant came mainly from newly produced T cells. Reports say that about two months after transplant, the alpha-beta T cells came out of several hundred graft clones that had expanded. Elevated TCRbeta diversity at day 60 was traced, in some patients, to surviving recipient T cells and thymic progenitors.

Germline loops: CDR1 LGHNT, CDR2 FRNRAP. The CDR3 spans 15 residues. The V gene lost 7 bases and the J gene lost 8 bases, with 21 bases spanning the gap. This sequence was found in a boy under three years old who had a stem cell transplant for SCID, so the T cells may come from the graft donor. V and J are TRBV12-5 and TRBJ2-1; D perhaps matches TRBD2 (6 bases). The sequencing used PBMCs, mostly from graft donor cells, collected 360 days after TCRalphabeta/CD19-depleted stem cell transplant. CDR3 DNA sequence: TGTGCTAGTGCCCGGTATGTTGGGACTTTCGATGAGCAGTTCTTC. It yields the protein CASARYVGTFDEQFF.